Listed below are T cell receptor beta chains from one sample, sequenced in a study of shared clonotypes between healthy human individuals. Here immunoSEQ multiplex PCR was the method, and the copy in TCRdb shows in-frame clones only, minus some. There are approximately 2.5 million clones in the sample; approximately 90% occur only once, and 0.13% to 0.15% lies in the top ten. The sample comprised naive CD4+ T cells sorted from blood. The receptors originated from a man between 18 and 35 years old in good health. CDR3s include the opening cysteine and the closing phenylalanine or tryptophan. D genes are given only for firm matches. Not every row has a clone size; where given, it reads once, few, many or a size class.

v_gene	abundance	d_gene	j_gene	CDR3nt	CDR3aa
TRBV7-9	NA	NA	TRBJ2-1	TGTGCCAGCAGGTTTGCCCGACAGGGAGGAAGTGAGCAGTTCTTC	CASRFARQGGSEQFF
TRBV5-1	NA	NA	TRBJ1-2	TGCGCCAGCAGCATGGTACTTGGAGCTGGTGGCTACACCTTC	CASSMVLGAGGYTF
TRBV10-3	NA	NA	TRBJ2-3	TGTGCCATCAGTCGGACAGATACGCAGTATTTT	CAISRTDTQYF
TRBV7-2	NA	NA	TRBJ2-1	TGTGCCAGCAGCTTAGTTTGGGGGCCCTACAATGAGCAGTTCTTC	CASSLVWGPYNEQFF
TRBV9	NA	NA	TRBJ2-7	TGTGCCAGCAGCGTAGTTCCGGAACCCTACGAGCAGTACTTC	CASSVVPEPYEQYF
TRBV30	NA	NA	TRBJ2-7	TGTGCCTGCGTTGGGGATTCCTACGAGCAGTACTTC	CACVGDSYEQYF
TRBV9	once	NA	TRBJ1-1	TGTGCCAGCAGCGTTGGCCCCGAGAACACTGAAGCTTTCTTT	CASSVGPENTEAFF
TRBV7-2	NA	TRBD2	TRBJ2-1	TGTGCCAGCAGCGTCGGGACTAGCGAGCACAATGAGCAGTTCTTC	CASSVGTSEHNEQFF
TRBV10-3	NA	NA	TRBJ1-4	TGTGCCATCAGTGAGTCAGGGGGTTTAGCTAATGAAAAACTGTTTTTT	CAISESGGLANEKLFF
TRBV9	NA	TRBD1	TRBJ2-1	TGTGCCAGCAGCATTCGGACAGGGAACAATGAGCAGTTCTTC	CASSIRTGNNEQFF
TRBV18	few	NA	TRBJ1-2	TGTGCCAGCTCACCAGGATCTAACTATGGCTACACCTTC	CASSPGSNYGYTF
TRBV5-1	NA	NA	TRBJ1-2	TGCGCCAGCAGCTACGTGGAGGGAGGGAACTATGGCTACACCTTC	CASSYVEGGNYGYTF
TRBV5-6	NA	NA	TRBJ1-4	TGTGCCAGCAGTCCTCGACAGGTTCGGGAAAAACTGTTTTTT	CASSPRQVREKLFF
TRBV28	NA	NA	TRBJ2-7	TGTGCCAGCAGCACGACCCGGGGGACCGTTCTTGGAGGGTACTTC	CASSTTRGTVLGGYF
TRBV10-3	NA	TRBD1	TRBJ1-6	TGTGCCACCGCCCCCGGGACAGGAGGTGGGAATAACCCCCTCCACTTT	CATAPGTGGGNNPLHF
TRBV19	NA	NA	TRBJ2-5	TGTGCCAGTAGTATAGCCTCCAGGATTATCGAGACCCAGTACTTC	CASSIASRIIETQYF
TRBV30	NA	NA	TRBJ2-1	TGTGCCTGGAGGGTCTTGAGATCCTACAATGAGCAGTTCTTC	CAWRVLRSYNEQFF
TRBV5-1	NA	NA	TRBJ2-3	TGCGCCAGCAGCTTGGCGGCCCTCACCACAGATACGCAGTATTTT	CASSLAALTTDTQYF
TRBV6-5	once	TRBD1	TRBJ2-5	TGTGCCAGCAGTTACTCCCCGGACAGGGGTCGAGAGACCCAGTACTTC	CASSYSPDRGRETQYF
TRBV5-1	NA	TRBD1	TRBJ1-5	TGCGCCAGCAGCGGGACAGGCACAGGGCCCCAGCATTTT	CASSGTGTGPQHF
TRBV10-1	NA	TRBD2	TRBJ2-6	TGCGCCAGCAGTCCCGGGACTACTGGGGCCAACGTCCTGACTTTC	CASSPGTTGANVLTF
TRBV27	NA	NA	TRBJ1-4	TGTGCCAGCATACGTCATGGGGCAGCAAGTCTTAATGAAAAACTGTTTTTT	CASIRHGAASLNEKLFF
TRBV7-2	NA	NA	TRBJ2-4	TGTGCCAGCAGCTTGGGCTGGGAAAACATTCAGTACTTC	CASSLGWENIQYF
TRBV7-7	NA	NA	TRBJ2-3	TGTGCTAGCAGCCGGGAACCGGGCACAGATACGCAGTATTTT	CASSREPGTDTQYF
TRBV19	NA	TRBD1	TRBJ2-7	TGTGCCAGTAGTAGGGGGTCTCGAAGGGGGCCTAACGACGAGCAGTACTTC	CASSRGSRRGPNDEQYF
TRBV6-6	NA	TRBD1	TRBJ2-7	TGTGCCAGCAGTCACGGACAGGGGGCCTACGAGCAGTACTTC	CASSHGQGAYEQYF
TRBV10-2	NA	NA	TRBJ1-1	TGCGCCAGCAGGGTGGGGAACACTGAAGCTTTCTTT	CASRVGNTEAFF
TRBV5-6	NA	TRBD1	TRBJ2-7	TGTGCCAGCAGCTTGGCCTTGGCAGGGGGTTACGAGCAGTACTTC	CASSLALAGGYEQYF
TRBV21-1	NA	NA	TRBJ1-5	TGTGCCAGCACCCTTGAGGAGTTGAATCAGCCCCAGCATTTT	CASTLEELNQPQHF
TRBV28	once	TRBD2	TRBJ2-3	TGTGCCAGCAGTTTCCGGGACTACTATAGCACAGATACGCAGTATTTT	CASSFRDYYSTDTQYF
TRBV6-5	NA	NA	TRBJ2-5	TGTGCCAGCAGTCCCGGGACATGGAACTTC	CASSPGTWNF
TRBV28	NA	NA	TRBJ2-5	TGTGCCAGCACCTCCAACGGGATGATCGTGCAGACCCAGTACTTC	CASTSNGMIVQTQYF
TRBV19	few	TRBD1	TRBJ1-4	TGTGCCAGTATGGGACAGAATCATAATGAAAAACTGTTTTTT	CASMGQNHNEKLFF
TRBV6-5	NA	NA	TRBJ2-3	TGTGCCAGCAAGGGGCTGGGATCTAGCACAGATACGCAGTATTTT	CASKGLGSSTDTQYF
TRBV11-2	NA	TRBD1	TRBJ1-2	TGTGCCAGCAGCTCAGACTCCACAGGGGCTTATGGCTACACCTTC	CASSSDSTGAYGYTF
TRBV2	NA	TRBD1	TRBJ2-2	TGTGCCAGCGGCGATGACAGGGGTTACACCGGGGAGCTGTTTTTT	CASGDDRGYTGELFF
TRBV9	NA	TRBD1	TRBJ2-7	TGTGCCAGCAGCGTGGGGGACAGCAACTACGAGCAGTACTTC	CASSVGDSNYEQYF
TRBV5-1	NA	TRBD1	TRBJ2-5	TGCGCCAGCAGCTCGGAGGGACAGGGGCCTCAAGAGACCCAGTACTTC	CASSSEGQGPQETQYF
TRBV2	NA	TRBD2	TRBJ2-7	TGTGCCAGCAGGGACGCCGGGACTAGGGGTGAGCAGTACTTC	CASRDAGTRGEQYF
TRBV28	NA	NA	TRBJ1-2	TGTGCCAGCAGCTCCGGGACTAACTATGGCTACACCTTC	CASSSGTNYGYTF
TRBV19	NA	TRBD2	TRBJ2-1	TGTGCCAGTAGTATAGCTAGCGGGGTCTACAATGAGCAGTTCTTC	CASSIASGVYNEQFF
TRBV5-1	NA	TRBD2	TRBJ2-2	TGCGCCAGCAGCTTAGAAGCGGGACTGAACACCGGGGAGCTGTTTTTT	CASSLEAGLNTGELFF
TRBV28	NA	TRBD1	TRBJ2-3	TGTGCCAGCAGTGTCCCGACAGGGGGTGCGGCGGATACGCAGTATTTT	CASSVPTGGAADTQYF
TRBV5-5	NA	NA	TRBJ1-1	TGTGCCAGCAGCTTGGGACGGCTGGGCACTGAAGCTTTCTTT	CASSLGRLGTEAFF
TRBV10-2	NA	NA	TRBJ2-6	TGCGCCAGCAGTGATCGAGGACACTCTGGGGCCAACGTCCTGACTTTC	CASSDRGHSGANVLTF
TRBV6-4	few	NA	TRBJ2-2	TGTGCCAGCAGCGCAACCCCCGGGACCGGGGAGCTGTTTTTT	CASSATPGTGELFF
TRBV9	NA	NA	TRBJ2-5	TGTGCCAGCAGCGTAACAGGGTTAGGGGAGACCCAGTACTTC	CASSVTGLGETQYF
TRBV10-3	NA	TRBD2	TRBJ2-1	TGTGCCATCAGCTTGACTAGCGAGGCCTACAATGAGCAGTTCTTC	CAISLTSEAYNEQFF
TRBV13	NA	NA	TRBJ2-5	TGTGCCAGCAGCCCGCCAGACCCTAGCCCACAAGAGACCCAGTACTTC	CASSPPDPSPQETQYF
TRBV5-1	once	TRBD1	TRBJ2-3	TGCGCCAGCAGCGCGGACAGGATTAGCACAGATACGCAGTATTTT	CASSADRISTDTQYF
TRBV18	NA	TRBD1	TRBJ1-1	TGTGCCAGCTCACGACAGGGCCCGAACACTGAAGCTTTCTTT	CASSRQGPNTEAFF
TRBV4-1	NA	NA	TRBJ2-1	TGCGCCAGCAGCCAGATTCCCCTAGGGGACGAGCAGTTCTTC	CASSQIPLGDEQFF
TRBV5-5	NA	NA	TRBJ1-5	TGTGCCAGCAGCTGGACGGAACGATCCAATCAGCCCCAGCATTTT	CASSWTERSNQPQHF
TRBV7-6	NA	TRBD1	TRBJ1-2	TGTGCCAGCAGCTTAGGACAGGGAGGGTATGGCTACACCTTC	CASSLGQGGYGYTF
TRBV4-1	NA	NA	TRBJ1-2	TGCGCCAGCAGCCAAGATGGTCCGTATTCGTCGGAGGGCTACACCTTC	CASSQDGPYSSEGYTF